These 7 T cell receptor beta chains came from one sample sequenced in a study of monozygotic twins with inflammatory bowel disease. TCRdb processed the 5' RACE reads again and assigns one entry to each CDR3 protein, with no DNA. Recorded for this sample: some 160,000 distinct CDR3 sequences. The sequenced material came from blood. The receptors shown here come from a human donor with ulcerative colitis or Crohn's disease, or a healthy co-twin of an affected twin (not recorded which).

V gene TRBV6-2 or TRBV6-3 combines with J gene TRBJ1-5; the TRBD1 assignment by TCRdb is unverifiable without DNA. This CDR3 contains 15 residues. The germline V gene has CDR1 MNHEY and CDR2 SVGEGT. The CDR3 here is CASSYSSGVGQPQHF.

This chain connects TRBV18 to TRBJ1-1; checking the TCRdb D call of TRBD1 is not possible without DNA. Germline lookup yields CDR1 KGHSH and CDR2 LQKENI. The CDR3 runs to 15 residues. The CDR3: CASSPQGSMNTEAFF. The variable domain in full, completed from reference TRBV18 and TRBJ1-1, reads NAGVMQNPRHLVRRRGQEARLRCSPMKGHSHVYWYRQLPEEGLKFMVYLQKENIIDESGMPKERFSAEFPKEGPSILRIQQVVRGDSAAYFCASSPQGSMNTEAFFGQGTRLTVV.

The chain employs TRBV7-9 and TRBJ2-3. Germline lookup yields CDR1 SEHNR and CDR2 FQNEAQ (reference sequence). The CDR3 contains 15 residues. The CDR3 loop reads CASSVEGSSTDTQYF.

V gene TRBV14 combines with J gene TRBJ1-1; TCRdb's assignment of TRBD1 cannot be checked, as there is no DNA. The germline gives CDR1 SGHDN, CDR2 FVKESK. This CDR3 is built from 14 residues. The CDR3 protein is CASSQVVDRAQAFF.

The genes are TRBV7-3 and TRBJ1-1. CDR1 and CDR2 from the germline V gene are SGHTA and FQGTGA. This CDR3 is built from 14 residues. The CDR3 region is CASSLILMNTEAFF.

V is TRBV7-9 and J is TRBJ2-7. The CDR3 loop spans 14 amino acids. The germline V gene encodes CDR1 SEHNR and CDR2 FQNEAQ (reference sequence). The CDR3 sequence: CASSTEWLRYEQYF. Using reference TRBV7-9 and TRBJ2-7 for the parts outside the CDR3, the full variable domain is DTGVSQNPRHKITKRGQNVTFRCDPISEHNRLYWYRQTLGQGPEFLTYFQNEAQLEKSRLLSDRFSAERPKGSFSTLEIQRTEQGDSAMYLCASSTEWLRYEQYFGPGTRLTVT.

The chain joins TRBV29-1 to TRBJ2-5; TCRdb designates TRBD1, a call that cannot be tested without DNA. Per the germline V gene, CDR1 is SQVTM and CDR2 is ANQGSEA. CDR3 length equals 13 residues. CDR3 in amino acids: CSVGQGSQETQYF.